The clone carrying this T cell receptor beta chain occurred a few times. The antigen is unknown. The sample comes from a study of OX40 agonist ivuxolimab in advanced cancers. Study at large: Patients received intravenous ivuxolimab every 2 weeks at 0.01 to 10 mg/kg. Study observations and caveats: In the 0.1 to 3.0 mg/kg range, CD4+ and CD8+ blood T cells had expanded clonally by week 6. Relative to CD4+, CD8+ T cells held more expanded clones on average.

Repertoires were generated with immunoSEQ multiplex PCR, while TCRdb's copy carries only in-frame clones and drops some. The sample has over 60,000 clones; about four fifths are singletons. The germline V gene has CDR1 SGHRS and CDR2 YFSETQ. This CDR3 has 12 residues. V was shortened by 4 bases and J by 8 bases, with 12 bases between the two germline ends. This sample comprised CD4+ or CD8+ T cells sorted from blood, obtained in a trial of the OX40 agonist ivuxolimab. The TCR sequence derives from an adult with an advanced solid tumor such as melanoma, head and neck, liver or kidney cancer. The chain is built from TRBV5-1 and TRBJ1-2, with D possibly matching TRBD1 (5 bases). The CDR3 region has the DNA TGCGCCAGCAGCGACGGGGCCGCGGGCTACACCTTC. This codes for CASSDGAAGYTF.